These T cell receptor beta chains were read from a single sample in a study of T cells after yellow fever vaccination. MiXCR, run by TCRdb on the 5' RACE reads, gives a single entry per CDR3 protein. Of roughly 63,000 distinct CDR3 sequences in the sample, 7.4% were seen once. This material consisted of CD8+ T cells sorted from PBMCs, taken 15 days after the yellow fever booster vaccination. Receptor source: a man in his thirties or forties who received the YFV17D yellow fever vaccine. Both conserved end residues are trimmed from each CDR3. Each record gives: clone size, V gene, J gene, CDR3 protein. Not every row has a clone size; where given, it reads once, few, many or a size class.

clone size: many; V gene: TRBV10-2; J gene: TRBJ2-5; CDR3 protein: ASSHELAGKETQY
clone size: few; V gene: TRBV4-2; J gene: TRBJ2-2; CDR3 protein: ASSQGGTSGELF
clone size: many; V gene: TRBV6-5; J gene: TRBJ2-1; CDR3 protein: ASNSFGTGGAAYNEQF
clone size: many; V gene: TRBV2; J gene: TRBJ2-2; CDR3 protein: ASSEALLAGELF
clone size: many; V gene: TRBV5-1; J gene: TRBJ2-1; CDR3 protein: ASSLVGLASSYNEQF
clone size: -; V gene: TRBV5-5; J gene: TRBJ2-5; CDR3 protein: ASSPGTRCETQY
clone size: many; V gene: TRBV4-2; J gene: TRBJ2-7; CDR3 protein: ASSHPGDAYEQY
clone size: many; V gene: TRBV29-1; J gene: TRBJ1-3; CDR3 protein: SVPGAGSGNTIY
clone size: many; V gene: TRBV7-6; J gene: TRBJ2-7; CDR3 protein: ASSLVAQGGEQY
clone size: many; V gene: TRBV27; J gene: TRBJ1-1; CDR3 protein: ASRLQGTEAF
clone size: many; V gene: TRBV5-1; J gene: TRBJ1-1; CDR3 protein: ASSTGTGNLNTEAF
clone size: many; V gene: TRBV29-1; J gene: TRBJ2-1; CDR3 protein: SVGYNEQF